This T cell receptor (beta chain) was identified in a study of cytomegalovirus exposure and HLA in healthy donors. Overall study findings and caveats: Donor immune exposure was known only as CMV serostatus. Researchers catalogued approximately 160 TCR beta chains as cytomegalovirus-associated. The study found most TCR sequences rare, yet found some public TCRs in many donors.

Turning to this clone: Its antigen is unidentified.

Germline CDR1 reads MNHEY; CDR2 reads SVGAGI. This CDR3 has 15 residues. V was trimmed by 4 bases and J by 3 bases, leaving 13 bases between them. The PCR used 60 Vbeta and 13 Jbeta primers. Per the authors' pipeline: Later reanalysis found roughly 80 million unique TCR beta chains, around 10 million of them shared. Clones were sequenced by immunoSEQ multiplex PCR, and TCRdb holds only the in-frame ones, with some missing. V, J and clone size were drawn from that table, and D and trimming were deduced from the DNA. The repertoire has fewer than 60,000 clones, approximately 80% of them found once; the top ten carry about 3.6%.

The receptor was isolated from a middle-aged woman in good health and CMV-seropositive. The sequenced sample consisted of PBMCs. J is TRBJ2-1 and V is TRBV6-5; possible D gene TRBD1, 6 bases. CDR3 bases: TGTGCCAGCAGTTCCCGGGACATTAGCTACAATGAGCAGTTCTTC. It encodes CASSSRDISYNEQFF.